This T cell receptor beta chain was profiled in a study of Ad26.COV2.S vaccination and SARS-CoV-2 variants. Treatment reported: some 19 received Ad26.COV2.S at low or high dose, single or two shots; roughly 5 received placebo; per-sample allocation not given. Following the first vaccine or placebo injection, samples were taken on day 63. After removal of 3 bases from V and 11 bases from J, the junction contained 4 bases not matched to a gene. The CDR3 has 12 residues. Germline V gene sequence: CDR1 MNHEY, CDR2 SMNVEV (reference sequence). Repertoires were generated with immunoSEQ multiplex PCR, while TCRdb's copy carries only in-frame clones and drops some. The sample yields 350,000 to 400,000 clones, 70% to 90% seen once.

This chain links TRBV27 with TRBJ2-1; 7 nucleotides match TRBD2. The sequence came from a person aged 18 to 65 who received the Ad26.COV2.S COVID-19 vaccine or a placebo. This specimen was peripheral blood, taken in a trial of Ad26.COV2.S vaccine versus placebo. Here the CDR3 reads CASSLSGVKQFF. As DNA, the CDR3 is TGTGCCAGCAGTTTGAGCGGGGTTAAGCAGTTCTTC.